This section outlines one T cell receptor (beta chain) sequence together with its context. The target antigen is unknown. Assay: immunoSEQ multiplex PCR; the TCRdb copy retains only in-frame clones and omits some. Altogether tens of thousands of clones are present, around 90% being singletons, with the ten largest covering 7.6%. This sample is part of a study of graft-versus-host responses after intestinal transplantation. CDR3 length: 15 residues. Looked up from germline, CDR1 is MGHRA and CDR2 is YSYEKL. V trimming: 3 bases; J trimming: 2 bases; junction bases outside the gene matches: 2. The V gene is TRBV4-1, the J gene TRBJ2-7; 12 bases agree with TRBD2. This receptor was identified in a human donor who was the organ donor for an intestinal transplant. The sequenced sample was unstimulated CD8+ T cells sorted from spleen or lymph node cells, obtained before transplant. The CDR3 loop reads CASSHGLAGTYEQYF. The CDR3 DNA is TGCGCCAGCAGCCACGGACTAGCGGGAACCTACGAGCAGTACTTC.